This entry describes one TCR beta chain. Unique molecular identifiers were used in preparing the TCRbeta library. TCRdb re-called the PCR reads through MiXCR, storing one row per CDR3 protein. The sample has 500,000 to 600,000 distinct CDR3 sequences, approximately 20% seen once. This sample was taken from a study of T-cell reconstitution after alpha-beta-depleted transplantation in children. From germline, CDR1 is MNHNS and CDR2 SASEGT. Unmatched junction bases numbered 8, after V lost 5 bases and J lost 2 bases. This CDR3 contains 15 residues. This specimen was PBMCs from the stem cell graft donor, taken from the stem cell graft. The chain joins TRBV6-1 to TRBJ2-7; 8 bases line up with TRBD2. This sequence originates from a human donor who donated a stem cell graft to a child with acute lymphoblastic leukemia. CDR3: CASSPAGDPTYEQYF. DNA for the CDR3: TGTGCCAGCAGTCCAGCGGGAGATCCCACCTACGAGCAGTACTTC.